This is a list of T cell receptor beta chains from one sample in a study of Graves' ophthalmopathy and Graves' hyperthyroidism. MiXCR was run by TCRdb on the multiplex PCR reads, yielding one entry per CDR3 protein. Of 170,000 or so distinct CDR3 sequences in the sample, approximately 40% were seen once. Source material: peripheral blood. Source of these receptors: a woman in her forties with Graves' ophthalmopathy. Both conserved end residues are part of each CDR3. D genes are given only for firm matches. Part of the rows lack a size; the others show once, few, many or a class for expanded clones.

>-|TRBV7-3|TRBD1|TRBJ1-2
CASSLIPGTGGGYGYTF
TGTGCCAGCAGCTTAATTCCCGGGACAGGGGGCGGCTATGGCTACACCTTC
>-|TRBV2|TRBD1|TRBJ2-7
CAREIQGGNSYEQYF
TGTGCCAGGGAAATCCAAGGGGGCAATTCCTACGAGCAGTACTTC
>-|TRBV6-1|-|TRBJ2-7
CASRFSTGHIYEQYF
TGTGCCAGCAGATTTAGCACTGGACACATCTACGAGCAGTACTTC
>once|TRBV7-3|-|TRBJ2-5
CASSPAGGRQMTQYF
TGTGCCAGCAGCCCTGCCGGGGGGCGACAAATGACCCAGTACTTC
>many|TRBV10-3|TRBD1|TRBJ1-1
CAAGGRMNTEAFF
TGTGCCGCAGGGGGCAGAATGAACACTGAAGCTTTCTTT
>many|TRBV28|-|TRBJ2-7
CASSTTGSSYEQYF
TGTGCCAGCAGTACTACAGGGAGCTCCTACGAGCAGTACTTC
>many|TRBV29-1|-|TRBJ1-1
CSVETDTEAFF
TGCAGCGTGGAGACAGACACTGAAGCTTTCTTT
>many|TRBV10-3|TRBD1|TRBJ1-1
CAISPGGRGEAFF
TGTGCCATCAGTCCAGGGGGACGCGGTGAAGCTTTCTTT
>-|TRBV6-5|-|TRBJ2-7
CASSFPNLKGEQYF
TGTGCCAGCAGTTTCCCCAATTTGAAAGGCGAGCAGTACTTC
>many|TRBV4-2|TRBD1|TRBJ2-3
CASSRDREWVGTDTQYF
TGTGCCAGCAGCCGGGACAGGGAGTGGGTTGGCACAGATACGCAGTATTTT
>many|TRBV6-5|TRBD1|TRBJ1-2
CASSYSPGQGDVWGYTF
TGTGCCAGCAGTTACTCGCCGGGACAGGGCGACGTATGGGGCTACACCTTC
>-|TRBV12-3/TRBV12-4|-|TRBJ1-1
CASSLGRGNTEAFF
TGTGCCAGCAGTTTGGGCAGGGGGAACACTGAAGCTTTCTTT
>many|TRBV27|-|TRBJ1-2
CASSLSRANYGYTF
TGTGCCAGCAGTTTATCCCGGGCTAACTATGGCTACACCTTC
>many|TRBV28|TRBD1|TRBJ1-5
CASSPGQGPRSQHF
TGTGCCAGCAGTCCCGGACAGGGCCCCCGGTCCCAGCATTTT
>once|TRBV15|TRBD2|TRBJ2-5
CATSDPGLAGQETQYF
TGTGCCACCAGCGATCCGGGACTAGCGGGACAAGAGACCCAGTACTTC
>-|TRBV12-3/TRBV12-4|TRBD2|TRBJ2-5
CASSPETSGSGTQYF
TGTGCCAGCAGCCCGGAGACTAGCGGTTCAGGGACCCAGTACTTC
>many|TRBV24-1|-|TRBJ1-1
CATATGQKNTEAFF
TGTGCCACCGCGACCGGACAGAAGAACACTGAAGCTTTCTTT
>-|TRBV28|-|TRBJ2-7
CASTPPSREQYF
TGTGCCAGCACCCCCCCCTCAAGGGAGCAGTACTTC
>-|TRBV14|TRBD1|TRBJ2-7
CASSQRTGRRNEQYF
TGTGCCAGCAGCCAACGGACAGGAAGGCGTAACGAGCAGTACTTC
>many|TRBV14|TRBD1|TRBJ1-1
CASSQDAGGRAFF
TGTGCCAGCAGCCAAGACGCAGGGGGTAGAGCTTTCTTT
>many|TRBV12-5|-|TRBJ1-5
CASGLGWDQPQHF
TGTGCTAGTGGACTCGGATGGGATCAGCCCCAGCATTTT
>-|TRBV7-8|-|TRBJ2-5
CASTLQEQETQYF
TGTGCCAGCACCCTACAAGAACAAGAGACCCAGTACTTC
>-|TRBV6-1|-|TRBJ1-1
CASSPVKPSTEAFF
TGTGCCAGCAGCCCAGTAAAGCCATCCACTGAAGCTTTCTTT
>many|TRBV2|TRBD2|TRBJ2-5
CAIVTSGTETQYF
TGTGCCATCGTGACTAGCGGGACAGAGACCCAGTACTTC
>-|TRBV29-1|TRBD2|TRBJ2-5
CSVELAGQETQYF
TGCAGCGTTGAACTAGCGGGGCAAGAGACCCAGTACTTC
>many|TRBV4-1|TRBD2|TRBJ2-7
CASSQGWLAGGAYEQYF
TGCGCCAGCAGCCAAGGGTGGCTAGCGGGAGGCGCCTACGAGCAGTACTTC
>-|TRBV29-1|-|TRBJ2-4
CSVLGSPLGKNIQYF
TGCAGCGTTCTCGGGAGTCCCCTGGGCAAAAACATTCAGTACTTC
>-|TRBV20-1|-|TRBJ1-5
CSASGGAGNQPQHF
TGCAGTGCTAGTGGGGGGGCTGGCAATCAGCCCCAGCATTTT
>many|TRBV7-2|-|TRBJ1-1
CASSLVGGGNTEAFF
TGTGCCAGCAGCTTAGTCGGCGGGGGCAACACTGAAGCTTTCTTT
>once|TRBV5-5|-|TRBJ1-6
CASSLAGGPNSPLHF
TGTGCCAGCAGCCTAGCTGGGGGCCCTAATTCACCCCTCCACTTT
>many|TRBV2|TRBD1|TRBJ2-7
CASVRQGDEQYF
TGTGCCAGCGTTCGACAGGGAGACGAGCAGTACTTC
>many|TRBV5-1|-|TRBJ1-2
CASSWDTSSYGYTF
TGCGCCAGCAGCTGGGACACATCCTCCTATGGCTACACCTTC
>many|TRBV2|-|TRBJ2-7
CASSEVYEQYF
TGTGCCAGCAGTGAGGTCTACGAGCAGTACTTC
>many|TRBV28|TRBD2|TRBJ2-1
CASSSASGRRNEQFF
TGTGCCAGCAGTTCGGCTAGCGGGAGAAGGAATGAGCAGTTCTTC
>-|TRBV12-3/TRBV12-4|TRBD1|TRBJ1-2
CASRTGRGYTF
TGTGCCAGCAGGACAGGGAGAGGCTACACCTTC
>many|TRBV6-5|-|TRBJ1-1
CATQMGTEAFF
TGTGCCACCCAAATGGGGACTGAAGCTTTCTTT
>-|TRBV6-2/TRBV6-3|-|TRBJ1-1
CASTVRRGTNHEAFF
TGTGCCAGCACCGTACGGCGGGGGACGAATCATGAAGCTTTCTTT
>many|TRBV28|TRBD2|TRBJ2-7
CASSLAAGESGEQYF
TGTGCCAGCAGTTTAGCCGCGGGAGAGTCGGGGGAGCAGTACTTC
>many|TRBV11-1|-|TRBJ2-5
CASSSVAHATTKETQYF
TGTGCCAGCAGCTCAGTAGCGCACGCAACCACGAAAGAGACCCAGTACTTC
>-|TRBV14|-|TRBJ2-5
CASSHSQTQYF
TGTGCCAGCAGCCATAGTCAGACCCAGTACTTC
>-|TRBV28|-|TRBJ1-2
CASSFMGAIFNYGYTF
TGTGCCAGCAGTTTTATGGGGGCGATATTTAACTATGGCTACACCTTC